What follows describes a single TCR beta chain. What it binds is unknown. MiXCR was run by TCRdb on the reads, yielding one entry per CDR3 protein. The sample holds hundreds of thousands of distinct CDR3 sequences, roughly 43% seen once. The CDR3 is 15 amino acids. With 4 bases clipped from V and 0 bases from J, the junction kept 3 bases outside the gene matches. The sample belongs to a study of T cell repertoires in cytomegalovirus infection. Whole-study findings and limits: The response measured ex vivo was dominated by TCR beta clonotypes (HLA-C-restricted and CMV-specific).

The receptor was derived from a human donor in good health (CMV status not recorded). Some clones in this sample may be carry-over from other donors' samples. Sequencing was performed on cultured PBMCs, taken from culture after CMV antigen stimulation. The V gene is TRBV12-3 or TRBV12-4, the J gene TRBJ1-5; TRBD1 matches 7 bases. This CDR3 reads CASSSTGNSNQPQHF. The CDR3 region has the DNA TGTGCCAGCAGTTCGACAGGGAATAGCAATCAGCCCCAGCATTTT.